This T cell receptor beta chain emerged from a study of early T cells in non-severe SARS-CoV-2 infection. Germline V CDR1 and CDR2: DFQATT, SNEGSKA (reference sequence). The CDR3 extends over 15 amino acids. V dropped 3 bases and J dropped 3; count of bases not matched to a gene: 8. TCRdb called the 5' RACE reads again in MiXCR, with one record for every CDR3 protein. Among fewer than 30,000 distinct CDR3 sequences listed, around 6.1% were seen once. This clonotype was counted at least ten times. The sequencing here drew on whole blood, taken at baseline. This receptor was identified in an adult who was a healthcare worker with PCR-confirmed SARS-CoV-2 infection or an uninfected control (not recorded which). The chain links TRBV20-1 to TRBJ2-3; 8 nucleotides match TRBD2. CDR3 in amino acids: CSASRQRGQTDTQYF. CDR3 nucleotide sequence: TGCAGTGCTAGCAGGCAGCGGGGGCAAACAGATACGCAGTATTTT.